The TCR beta chain under discussion was sequenced for a study of shared clonotypes between healthy human individuals. Of note for this clone: This sequence is one base from a far larger clone and is likely a read error.

Over several immunoSEQ plates, each subset's genomic DNA was distributed in even portions. Unsorted PBMC DNA was run through sequencing on ten immunoSEQ deep assay plates. As originally analysed: Sequence data from immunoSEQ were junction-only and lacked quality scores; consequently, filtering differed. This table comes from immunoSEQ multiplex PCR, and its TCRdb copy is limited to in-frame clones, with some not included. From that table come the V and J calls and clone size; the DNA was used to work out D and trimming. The sample shows some 450,000 clones, 60% to 80% of them seen only once. The specimen was PBMCs. This receptor was taken from a woman aged 35 to 49 in good health. Some clones in this sample may be carry-over from other donors' samples.

This chain's CDR3 is CASGQGAYGYTF. In DNA form, the CDR3 reads TGTGCCAGCGGCCAGGGGGCCTATGGCTACACCTTC. This rearrangement joins TRBV11-1 to TRBJ1-2; TRBD1 agrees at 8 bases. The germline CDR1 and CDR2 sequences are SGHAT and FQDESV (reference sequence). The V segment lost 8 bases and the J segment 4 bases; nucleotides outside the gene matches: 3. This CDR3 has 12 residues.